This T cell receptor (beta chain) was captured by sequencing in a study of blood T cell repertoires in COVID-19. Overall study: Donors in the United States, Italy and Spain gave samples during acute or convalescent COVID-19. PBMCs, B-cell-depleted T cells, or T cells provided the cDNA or gDNA that made up the material.

Original analysis: Estimation of nucleated cell counts relied on the amplification of reference gene primers. Assay used: immunoSEQ multiplex PCR; TCRdb lists only in-frame clones, some missing. V and J calls and clone size are copied from that table; D and trimming were computed from the DNA. Found here are under 400,000 clones, about nine tenths of them singletons; the top ten hold roughly 2.8%. Seattle patients were enrolled while actively infected and followed longitudinally. This CDR3 has 16 residues. Germline V lookup: CDR1 LGHDT, CDR2 YNNKEL (reference sequence). With 2 bases removed from V and 3 bases from J, the gap between germline ends came to 13 bases.

This TCR was sampled from a woman aged 25 to 39 with COVID-19, enrolled during active disease. The sample consisted of peripheral blood. The chain recombines TRBV3-1 (or the pseudogene TRBV3-2) with TRBJ1-4; unclear D gene. DNA of the CDR3: TGTGCCAGCAGCCAACCGAGCGGCTCCGCTAATGAAAAACTGTTTTTT. The encoded protein is CASSQPSGSANEKLFF.